The entry below gives a single T cell receptor beta chain sequence along with its context. This sample was included in a study of blood T cell repertoires in COVID-19. Study details: T cells, B-cell-depleted T cells, or PBMCs supplied cDNA or gDNA.

The V end was cut by 7 bases, the J end by 4 bases, with 13 bases between. CDR3 length equals 13 residues. CDR1 MNHEY and CDR2 SVGAGI come from the germline V gene. Sequenced by immunoSEQ multiplex PCR; TCRdb stores in-frame clones only, minus some. This table holds 65,000 to 70,000 clones, roughly 92% found once. The chain has TRBV6-5 and TRBJ2-5; TRBD2 is a possible D gene (6 bases). The clonotype comes from a man between 65 and 85 years old with active COVID-19. Input material: peripheral blood. The DNA for the CDR3 is TGTGCCAGCATTGCACTGGGGGGAGAGACCCAGTACTTC. It encodes CASIALGGETQYF.